The 10 T cell receptor beta chains reported below all come from one sample, sequenced in a study of T cell responses to AZD1222 COVID-19 vaccine. The assay was immunoSEQ multiplex PCR, and TCRdb's table has in-frame clones only and misses some. The sample shows 89,000 or so clones, approximately 86% of them seen only once. The sample was peripheral blood, taken 28 days after the second AZD1222 dose. The origin of the receptors is an adult who received the AZD1222 COVID-19 vaccine.

The rearrangement links TRBV2 to TRBJ2-7; 7 bases fit TRBD2. Germline V gives CDR1 SNHLY, CDR2 FYNNEI. The CDR3 covers 13 residues. J lost 4 bases, V lost 2 bases, and 2 bases had no gene match. CDR3: CASSEWEGYEQYF. CDR3 coding DNA: TGTGCCAGCAGTGAATGGGAGGGGTACGAGCAGTACTTC.

The genes are TRBV7-9 and TRBJ2-7; weak D call: TRBD2 (6 bases). The germline gives CDR1 SEHNR, CDR2 FQNEAQ (reference sequence). The V and J ends lost 0 bases and 0 bases respectively, with 12 bases between them. The CDR3 sequence is 16 residues long. The CDR3 loop is CASSLAGGPPSYEQYF. CDR3 bases: TGTGCCAGCAGCTTAGCCGGAGGGCCCCCCTCCTACGAGCAGTACTTC. Looking up the rest from reference TRBV7-9 and TRBJ2-7 gives the full variable domain: DTGVSQNPRHKITKRGQNVTFRCDPISEHNRLYWYRQTLGQGPEFLTYFQNEAQLEKSRLLSDRFSAERPKGSFSTLEIQRTEQGDSAMYLCASSLAGGPPSYEQYFGPGTRLTVT.

The chain combines TRBV30 with TRBJ1-3, with 7 bases fitting TRBD1. The CDR3 runs to 16 residues. The J segment lost 0 bases and the V segment lost 3 bases, leaving 8 bases of the junction unmatched. Looked up from germline, CDR1 is GTSNPN and CDR2 is SVGIG (reference sequence). CDR3 protein: CAWSEEGGFSGNTIYF. DNA of the CDR3: TGTGCCTGGAGCGAGGAAGGGGGCTTCTCTGGAAACACCATATATTTT.

This clone has a handful of counts. The chain couples TRBV19 to TRBJ2-7; D might be TRBD2 (5 bases). Germline assignment: CDR1 LNHDA and CDR2 SQIVND (reference sequence). The length of the CDR3 is 14 residues. The V and J ends lost 7 bases and 0 bases respectively, with 13 bases between them. CDR3 nucleotides: TGTGCCAGTACCGCCGGAGGCAGCTCCTACGAGCAGTACTTC. It is translated as CASTAGGSSYEQYF.

The table lists this clone with a few counts. This sequence joins TRBV3-1 (or the pseudogene TRBV3-2) and TRBJ2-7; D is undetermined. Germline CDR1 LGHDT, CDR2 YNNKEL (reference sequence). Trimming took off 6 bases at V and 6 bases at J, with 12 bases between the two ends. The CDR3 spans 12 residues. The CDR3: CASRGNGLEQYF. Here the CDR3 DNA reads TGTGCCAGCAGGGGCAACGGCCTCGAGCAGTACTTC.

V gene TRBV28 combines with J gene TRBJ2-7; the D gene could be TRBD1 or TRBD2 (5 bases each). The CDR3 contains 14 residues. Between the trimmed V and J ends, which lost 7 bases and 3 bases, there was a span of 16 bases. Germline values: CDR1 MDHEN, CDR2 SYDVKM. The CDR3 spells CASTPGTAYYEQYF. In DNA form, the CDR3 reads TGTGCCAGCACCCCCGGGACGGCTTACTACGAGCAGTACTTC.

This clone was picked up one time. The CDR3 loop is CASSYSFADVTQYF. CDR3 DNA: TGTGCCAGCAGTTACTCTTTCGCTGATGTGACCCAGTACTTC. This chain links TRBV6-5 with TRBJ2-5; the D is unclear. The germline V gene has CDR1 MNHEY and CDR2 SVGAGI. There are 14 residues in the CDR3. V gave up 0 bases and J gave up 7 bases, with 12 bases separating them.

V and J are TRBV9 and TRBJ1-2; D unclear. Germline V lookup: CDR1 SGDLS, CDR2 YYNGEE. This CDR3 has 14 residues. Trimming stripped 0 bases from V and 4 bases from J, with 10 bases between. This CDR3 is CASSVAGAGYGYTF. CDR3 bases: TGTGCCAGCAGCGTAGCAGGCGCGGGCTATGGCTACACCTTC. Full variable domain (remainder filled in from reference TRBV9 and TRBJ1-2): DSGVTQTPKHLITATGQRVTLRCSPRSGDLSVYWYQQSLDQGLQFLIQYYNGEERAKGNILERFSAQQFPDLHSELNLSSLELGDSALYFCASSVAGAGYGYTFGSGTRLTVV.

The CDR3 here is CASSLDVAGTPDTQYF. CDR3 DNA sequence: TGTGCCAGCAGCTTAGATGTAGCGGGGACTCCAGATACGCAGTATTTT. J is TRBJ2-3 and V is TRBV7-9, with TRBD2 matching over 8 bases. J lost 4 bases, V lost 1 base, and 7 bases had no gene match. The CDR3 covers 16 residues. CDR1 is SEHNR, CDR2 FQNEAQ, per germline (reference sequence).

The chain joins TRBV23-1 to TRBJ2-5, with TRBD1 identical over 12 bases. TRBV23-1 is an open reading frame whose function is uncertain. Trimming cost V 4 bases and J 5 bases; bases outside gene matches: 5. This CDR3 region has 15 residues. The CDR3, as DNA: TGCGCCAGCAGTCGAGGGACAGGGGGCGGGGAGACCCAGTACTTC. It translates to CASSRGTGGGETQYF.